This TCR beta chain was identified in a study of T cell responses to AZD1222 COVID-19 vaccine. Whole-study findings and limits: Most donors were white British, females outnumbered males, and clonal diversity was possibly underestimated. Only after the peak T cell response were repertoires sampled. Spike-specific TCR depth and breadth grew after two AZD1222 doses. Unmutated regions of variants are reportedly targeted by nearly half of spike-specific TCRs.

As for this clone: Its matching antigen is unknown.

The CDR3 has 16 amino acids. Trimming took 4 bases from V and 0 from J, leaving 16 bases between them. CDR1 and CDR2 from the germline V gene are SGHRS and YFSETQ. Profiling relied on immunoSEQ multiplex PCR, and the TCRdb table lists in-frame clones only, not all of them. The sample consists of about 150,000 clones, about nine tenths of them appearing once. The rearrangement uses TRBV5-1 and TRBJ1-1, with D perhaps matching TRBD1 (6 bases). Material: peripheral blood, obtained on day 0 of AZD1222 vaccination. This TCR came from an adult in good health. The CDR3 protein is CASSPVSGAVNTEAFF. CDR3 DNA sequence: TGCGCCAGCAGCCCCGTTTCGGGGGCGGTGAACACTGAAGCTTTCTTT.